Listed below are T cell receptor beta chains from one sample, sequenced in a study of CD8 T cells in Susac syndrome. TCRdb re-called the immunoSEQ multiplex PCR reads with MiXCR, one entry per CDR3 protein. The table lists some 170,000 distinct CDR3 sequences, around 96% of them singletons, with 0.1% in the top ten. The specimen sequenced was CD4+ T cells from PBMCs. Receptor source: a human donor in good health. Each CDR3 is given with its conserved first and last residue. The D gene is left open where the match is weak. Only part of the rows carry a size: once, few, many, or a class if the clone is expanded.

- TRBJ2-1 TRBV20-1 - TGCAGTGCTCCCCGAAACAATGAGCAGTTCTTC CSAPRNNEQFF
- TRBJ2-5 TRBV9 once TGTGCCAGCAGCCGAACAGGGTACGAAGAGACCCAGTACTTC CASSRTGYEETQYF
- TRBJ2-7 TRBV4-3 - TGCGCCAGCAGCCAGCCCGGGACTCCCTACTACGAGCAGTACTTC CASSQPGTPYYEQYF
TRBD1 TRBJ2-7 TRBV3-1 - TGTGCCAGCAGCCAGGCCGGGACAGGGAGTATCGACGAGCAGTACTTC CASSQAGTGSIDEQYF
TRBD2 TRBJ2-1 TRBV15 - TGTGCCACCCGACTAGCGGGAGGCGATGAGCAGTTCTTC CATRLAGGDEQFF
- TRBJ2-2 TRBV9 - TGTGCCAGCAGCCCCCAGGACGCCTACACCGGGGAGCTGTTTTTT CASSPQDAYTGELFF
- TRBJ1-1 TRBV2 - TGTGCCAGCACCCGCGGAAGGGGCACTGAAGCTTTCTTT CASTRGRGTEAFF
- TRBJ1-1 TRBV18 - TGTGCCAGCTCACCCACAGCGGGGAACACTGAAGCTTTCTTT CASSPTAGNTEAFF
- TRBJ2-7 TRBV20-1 - TGCAGTGCTGTAAGCGGGCGCGCCGCCGAGCAGTACTTC CSAVSGRAAEQYF
- TRBJ2-1 TRBV12-3/TRBV12-4 few TGTGCCAGCAGTCCTCTTAATGAGCAGTTCTTC CASSPLNEQFF
- TRBJ1-5 TRBV12-3/TRBV12-4 - TGTGCCAGCAACCCACAGGCGGGGAGCAATCAGCCCCAGCATTTT CASNPQAGSNQPQHF
TRBD1 TRBJ1-1 TRBV7-9 - TGTGCCAGCAGCGCGACAGGGGTAGGGAGAACTGAAGCTTTCTTT CASSATGVGRTEAFF
TRBD2 TRBJ2-7 TRBV27 - TGTGCCAGCAGTTTATTGCGGGAGGGCTTCTACGAGCAGTACTTC CASSLLREGFYEQYF
TRBD1 TRBJ1-1 TRBV9 - TGTGCCAGCAGCAGAACAGGGGAGGCCACTGAAGCTTTCTTT CASSRTGEATEAFF
TRBD2 TRBJ2-1 TRBV2 - TGTGCCAGCCTTCTAGCGGCGTACAATGAGCAGTTCTTC CASLLAAYNEQFF
- TRBJ1-5 TRBV24-1 - TGTGCCACCAGTGATGCGAGACGGGGTAGCAATCAGCCCCAGCATTTT CATSDARRGSNQPQHF
- TRBJ1-2 TRBV30 - TGTGCCTGGAGTGAGGAGGGTCATTACTATGGCTACACCTTC CAWSEEGHYYGYTF
- TRBJ1-5 TRBV6-1 - TGTGCCAGCAGTCTGAAGAGGGGGACGAGCAATCAGCCCCAGCATTTT CASSLKRGTSNQPQHF
- TRBJ1-2 TRBV3-1 - TGTGCCAGCAGCCAAGATCACGGGGTCTATGGCTACACCTTC CASSQDHGVYGYTF
- TRBJ2-6 TRBV20-1 - TGCAGTGCTAGAGATACGAGGGCCGGGCCTGGCGGGGCCAACGTCCTGACTTTC CSARDTRAGPGGANVLTF
- TRBJ2-7 TRBV29-1 - TGCAGTGGGGGGTTCGTTGACGAGCAGTACTTC CSGGFVDEQYF
TRBD1 TRBJ2-7 TRBV6-5 - TGTGCCAGCAGTTACGGACAGGGGGACTACGAGCAGTACTTC CASSYGQGDYEQYF
- TRBJ2-1 TRBV20-1 - TGCAGTGCTAGAGATATCGCCCCCAATGAGCAGTTCTTC CSARDIAPNEQFF
- TRBJ1-5 TRBV20-1 - TGCAGTGCTGGGGCCGGGTGGGGCGAAAATCAGCCCCAGCATTTT CSAGAGWGENQPQHF
- TRBJ2-7 TRBV6-2/TRBV6-3 once TGTGCCAGCAGTTACGGAGGCGTGTACGAGCAGTACTTC CASSYGGVYEQYF
TRBD2 TRBJ2-1 TRBV29-1 - TGCAGCGTTGAAGGGGGGATGAGCGGGAGGGTTTTGGATGAGCAGTTCTTC CSVEGGMSGRVLDEQFF
TRBD1 TRBJ1-1 TRBV27 - TGTGCCAGCGCCAGGCAGGGGGCGCCGAGCACTGAAGCTTTCTTT CASARQGAPSTEAFF
- TRBJ1-2 TRBV5-6 - TGTGCCAGCAGCCAAGGGCGCAGGAATGGCTACACCTTC CASSQGRRNGYTF
- TRBJ1-1 TRBV27 - TGTGCCAGCAGTTTAAGCGGGCATCCTGAAGCTTTCTTT CASSLSGHPEAFF
- TRBJ2-7 TRBV15 - TGTGCCACCAGCAGAGACGGTAGCGGCTACGAGCAGTACTTC CATSRDGSGYEQYF
- TRBJ1-1 TRBV18 few TGTGCCAGCTCACCAGGGCGGAGTGAAGCTTTCTTT CASSPGRSEAFF
- TRBJ2-3 TRBV5-1 - TGCGCCAGCAGCTTCGGGCAGGGTCAGAGCACAGATACGCAGTATTTT CASSFGQGQSTDTQYF
- TRBJ1-3 TRBV7-9 - TGTGCCAGCAGCTTAGCTGGACAGTCCTCTGGAAACACCATATATTTT CASSLAGQSSGNTIYF
- TRBJ1-5 TRBV30 - TGTGCCTGGAGTGCAGACAGAGGGCAGCCCCAGCATTTT CAWSADRGQPQHF
- TRBJ1-4 TRBV27 - TGTGCCAGCAGCTTGGAAAGGGCTAATGAAAAACTGTTTTTT CASSLERANEKLFF
- TRBJ2-7 TRBV30 - TGTGCCTGGAGTGTTGCCCAGAACAGGGTAACGCAACTCTTC CAWSVAQNRVTQLF
- TRBJ2-1 TRBV30 - TGTGCCTGGAGCATGGGTAGAATCCATGAGCAGTTCTTC CAWSMGRIHEQFF
- TRBJ1-2 TRBV6-5 - TGTGCCAGCAGTTACTCGAAAACGGACCCTCGGGGCTACACCTTC CASSYSKTDPRGYTF
- TRBJ2-2 TRBV4-2 - TGTGCCAGCAGCCAAGATTGGGGGACAAACACCGGGGAGCTGTTTTTT CASSQDWGTNTGELFF
- TRBJ2-3 TRBV29-1 - TGCAGCGTTAAAGGACTCAAGCCAGTCACAGATACGCAGTATTTT CSVKGLKPVTDTQYF
- TRBJ2-6 TRBV18 - TGTGCCAGCTCACAGGGGGGAACCTCTGGGGCCAACGTCCTGACTTTC CASSQGGTSGANVLTF
TRBD2 TRBJ2-2 TRBV6-5 - TGTGCCAGCAGTTACTCACCTAGCGGGAGGGCAGGTACCGGGGAGCTGTTTTTT CASSYSPSGRAGTGELFF
- TRBJ2-5 TRBV12-3/TRBV12-4 once TGTGCCAGCAGTTTTAGATCCTCCCAAGAGACCCAGTACTTC CASSFRSSQETQYF
- TRBJ2-1 TRBV7-9 - TGTGCCAGCAGCGCCAACCGGGACGGGAAAAACAATGAGCAGTTCTTC CASSANRDGKNNEQFF
- TRBJ2-5 TRBV18 - TGTGCCAGCTCACCGGCGCGACACCCAGGGAAAGAGACCCAGTACTTC CASSPARHPGKETQYF
- TRBJ2-7 TRBV28 - TGTGCCACCCGGGGGACAGCGACGTACGAGCAGTACTTC CATRGTATYEQYF
- TRBJ2-7 TRBV27 - TGTGCCAGCAGTTTCCCCCTCCGGGAGCAGTACTTC CASSFPLREQYF
- TRBJ2-5 TRBV18 - TGTGCCAGCTCACCCCTAGGGACAACACAAGAGACCCAGTACTTC CASSPLGTTQETQYF
- TRBJ2-7 TRBV7-2 few TGTGCCAGCAGCCCTACTCCCTACGAGCAGTACTTC CASSPTPYEQYF
- TRBJ2-3 TRBV19 - TGTGCCAGTAGTATCACAGATACGCAGTATTTT CASSITDTQYF
TRBD1 TRBJ1-2 TRBV6-6 - TGTGCCAGCGCAAGGGACAGGGGGCTCAGTGGCTACACCTTC CASARDRGLSGYTF
TRBD1 TRBJ2-7 TRBV28 - TGTGCCAGCACTCGATCCATTGGACAGGGGGCGAACGAGCAGTACTTC CASTRSIGQGANEQYF
- TRBJ2-2 TRBV29-1 - TGCAGCGTCTCGGGGTTCGCGAACACCGGGGAGCTGTTTTTT CSVSGFANTGELFF
TRBD2 TRBJ2-5 TRBV5-4 once TGTGCCAGCAGCGGAGCGGGAGGGCCGGAGACCCAGTACTTC CASSGAGGPETQYF
- TRBJ2-7 TRBV7-9 - TGTGCCAGCAGCTTAGAAGCAGGGGCGTTCACCGAGCAGTACTTC CASSLEAGAFTEQYF
- TRBJ1-1 TRBV29-1 - TGCAGCGTTGTGGACACCTTGAACACTGAAGCTTTCTTT CSVVDTLNTEAFF
- TRBJ2-6 TRBV5-4 - TGTGCCAGCAGCATACAGGGGGCCAACGTCCTGACTTTC CASSIQGANVLTF
- TRBJ1-1 TRBV30 - TGTGCCTGGACGAGAGGGAGAGGTGGCGTGAACACTGAAGCTTTCTTT CAWTRGRGGVNTEAFF
TRBD1 TRBJ2-1 TRBV7-9 - TGTGCCAGCAGCTTAGGAGTAGGGACAGTTCTGTTCTTC CASSLGVGTVLFF